This T cell receptor beta chain stems from a study of T cell changes during pregnancy in multiple sclerosis. V shed 5 bases and J shed 0 bases, with 11 bases lying between them. CDR3 length: 15 amino acids. Germline V lookup: CDR1 MDHEN, CDR2 SYDVKM. Here immunoSEQ multiplex PCR was the method, and the copy in TCRdb shows in-frame clones only, minus some. Of about 48,000 clones in the sample, over 80% were seen once. This receptor was taken from a female donor in good health, enrolled as a control in a pregnancy study. This chain joins TRBV28 and TRBJ2-1; D might be TRBD1 (6 bases). The specimen was CD4+ T cells from peripheral blood mononuclear cells, collected in the second trimester of pregnancy. The CDR3 DNA reads TGTGCCAGCAGTCCTGACAGGAGCTCCTACAATGAGCAGTTCTTC. Translation gives CASSPDRSSYNEQFF.